A single count supports the clone carrying this T cell receptor beta chain. Antigen unknown. The sample belongs to a study of T cell responses to AZD1222 COVID-19 vaccine. General observations from the study: Repertoires were obtained solely post-peak T cell response. Spike-wide vaccine-associated CD4 TCRs dominated at 160-218 and 743-854. Reports indicate that nearly half of spike-specific TCRs are directed at unmutated variant regions.

TCRdb's copy holds only in-frame clones and misses some; the assay was immunoSEQ multiplex PCR. This repertoire shows over 90,000 clones, approximately 87% found once; its top ten account for roughly an eighth. The CDR3 runs to 15 residues. The V and J ends lost 3 bases and 7 bases, in that order; junction bases with no gene match: 5. Per germline, CDR1 SGHRS and CDR2 YFSETQ. Second-dose intervals near 4 or 12 weeks were combined. The chain links TRBV5-1 to TRBJ2-7; 15 positions agree with TRBD2. The TCR originated in an adult who received the AZD1222 COVID-19 vaccine. The material was peripheral blood, obtained 28 days after the second AZD1222 dose. Here the CDR3 reads CASSSGLAGGGEQYF. The CDR3 coding sequence is TGCGCCAGCAGCTCCGGACTAGCGGGAGGGGGGGAGCAGTACTTC.